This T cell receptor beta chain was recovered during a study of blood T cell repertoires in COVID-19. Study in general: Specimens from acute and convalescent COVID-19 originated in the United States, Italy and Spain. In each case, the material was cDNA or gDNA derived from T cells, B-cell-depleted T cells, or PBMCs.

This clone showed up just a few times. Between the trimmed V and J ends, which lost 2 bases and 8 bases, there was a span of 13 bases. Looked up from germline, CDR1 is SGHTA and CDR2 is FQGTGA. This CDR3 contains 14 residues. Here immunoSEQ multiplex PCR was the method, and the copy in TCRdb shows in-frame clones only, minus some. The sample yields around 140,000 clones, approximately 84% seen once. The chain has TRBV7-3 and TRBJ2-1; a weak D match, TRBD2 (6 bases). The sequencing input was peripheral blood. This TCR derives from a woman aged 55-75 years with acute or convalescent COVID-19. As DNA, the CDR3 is TGTGCCAGCAGCTTAGGGACTGGTTGGGATGAGCAGTTCTTC. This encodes CASSLGTGWDEQFF.